One sample yielded the 19 T cell receptor beta chains listed below, sequenced in a study of T cell repertoires in cytomegalovirus infection (dated by TCRdb to the late 2010s). The run used an Illumina HiSeq 1500. TCRdb itself trimmed the public reads at Q25 with fastp, ran MiXCR and retained productive beta chains. Rows are unified per CDR3 protein, each entry keeping the most common DNA and genes. The sample table shows roughly 230,000 distinct CDR3 sequences, and 15% to 20% are seen once. Roughly half of the sample is taken by the ten largest. Material for sequencing was CD8+ T cells from PBMCs. These receptors came from a human donor in good health (CMV status not recorded). Some clones in this sample may be carry-over from other donors' samples.

The table lists this clonotype with a few counts. V gene TRBV4-1 combines with J gene TRBJ1-1; the D is unclear. CDR3 length equals 12 residues. Trimming left V 8 bases short and J 7 bases short, with 14 bases between. Germline V gene data show CDR1 as MGHRA and CDR2 as YSYEKL. As DNA, the CDR3 is TGCGCCAGCGGCTACAATCCGGATGAAGCTTTCTTT. Translation gives CASGYNPDEAFF.

This clonotype was found many times. The V gene is TRBV6-2 or TRBV6-3, the J gene TRBJ2-4; no clear D gene. The CDR3 runs 15 residues. V dropped 6 bases and J dropped 5 bases, with 17 bases sitting between them. The germline gives CDR1 MNHEY, CDR2 SVGEGT. The CDR3 nucleotides are TGTGCCAGCAGCCAAGACCTAGACCTCCAAAACATTCAGTACTTC. Translation: CASSQDLDLQNIQYF.

The rearrangement links TRBV5-6 to TRBJ2-7, with TRBD1 identical over 12 bases. Germline V gene lookup returns CDR1 SGHDT and CDR2 YYEEEE. V lost 4 bases, J lost 8 bases, and 7 bases stayed unmatched. CDR3 length equals 14 residues. The CDR3 loop reads CASSPGTGGNKQYF. The CDR3 bases are TGTGCCAGCAGCCCTGGGACAGGGGGCAACAAGCAGTACTTC.

This clonotype was detected ten times or more. V gene TRBV7-6 combines with J gene TRBJ2-5, with 10 bases identical to TRBD2. CDR3 size: 15 residues. CDR1 is SGHVS and CDR2 is FNYEAQ in the germline V gene. J gave up 3 bases and V 2 bases, and 3 bases lay outside the gene matches. CDR3 loop: CASSLITSGEETQYF. CDR3 nucleotide sequence: TGTGCCAGCAGCTTAATCACTAGCGGGGAAGAGACCCAGTACTTC.

The chain carries TRBV7-3 and TRBJ2-1; tentatively, D is TRBD2 (6 bases). The CDR3 covers 15 residues. From germline, CDR1 is SGHTA and CDR2 FQGTGA. V lost 4 bases to trimming and J lost 6 bases, with 16 bases between them. This chain's CDR3 is CASSYLAAPANEQFF. The CDR3 DNA is TGTGCCAGCAGCTACTTAGCGGCCCCGGCCAATGAGCAGTTCTTC.

J is TRBJ2-7 and V is TRBV5-1, with D tentatively TRBD1 or TRBD2 (5 bases each). CDR1 is SGHRS, CDR2 YFSETQ, per germline. This CDR3 is 18 amino acids long. V lost 4 bases, J lost 4 bases, and 27 bases lay in between. The CDR3 here is CASSPTSYVEPEGYEQYF. As DNA, the CDR3 is TGCGCCAGCAGCCCGACTTCGTATGTGGAACCTGAGGGGTACGAGCAGTACTTC.

The sample holds many counts of this clonotype. This chain joins TRBV7-2 and TRBJ2-2, with D hard to call. The V gene lost 2 bases and the J gene lost 4 bases, with 8 bases spanning the gap. The germline CDR1 and CDR2 sequences are SGHTA and FQGNSA. The CDR3 covers 14 residues. In DNA, the CDR3 is TGTGCCAGCAGCTTATGGCCGGCCACCGGGGAGCTGTTTTTT. Translation: CASSLWPATGELFF.

This clonotype was found many times. In DNA, the CDR3 is TGCAGTGCCCTGGGACTGCCGAACACTGAAGCTTTCTTT. It translates to CSALGLPNTEAFF. The chain joins TRBV20-1 to TRBJ1-1; TRBD1 is a possible D gene (5 bases). Per the germline V gene, CDR1 is DFQATT and CDR2 is SNEGSKA (reference sequence). The V end lost 6 bases, the J end lost 1 base, and 12 bases lay between the germline ends. This CDR3 has 13 amino acids.

Many counts were recorded for this clonotype. V usage is TRBV7-8 and J usage is TRBJ1-2; D is possibly TRBD1 (6 bases). This CDR3 is 13 amino acids long. V dropped 5 bases and J dropped 8 bases, with 15 bases sitting between them. Germline CDR1 and CDR2: SGHVS and FQNEAQ. CDR3 sequence reads: CASSPAGGLGYTF. In nucleotides, the CDR3 is TGTGCCAGCAGCCCCGCCGGGGGCCTCGGCTACACCTTC. The variable domain in full, completed from reference TRBV7-8 and TRBJ1-2, reads GAGVSQSPRYKVAKRGQDVALRCDPISGHVSLFWYQQALGQGPEFLTYFQNEAQLDKSGLPSDRFFAERPEGSVSTLKIQRTQQEDSAVYLCASSPAGGLGYTFGSGTRLTVV.

The chain joins TRBV28 to TRBJ1-5; D may be TRBD1 (5 bases). CDR3 size: 19 residues. Trimming took off 1 base at V and 2 bases at J, with 21 bases between the two ends. Germline CDR1 and CDR2: MDHEN and SYDVKM. CDR3 protein: CASSLFSLRQTLRNQPQHF. CDR3 nucleotide sequence: TGTGCCAGCAGTTTATTTTCATTGAGACAGACCCTTCGCAATCAGCCCCAGCATTTT.

This clonotype was observed many times. The chain links TRBV7-9 to TRBJ2-7; D uncertain. The CDR3 is 12 amino acids. Germline-derived CDR1 and CDR2 are SEHNR and FQNEAQ (reference sequence). Trimming pared 5 bases from V and 6 bases from J, leaving 11 bases between. CDR3 DNA sequence: TGTGCCAGCAGCGGGGATCTCTCCGAGCAGTACTTC. Translating gives CASSGDLSEQYF.

The chain has TRBV5-1 and TRBJ1-2; tentative D call: TRBD1 (6 bases). Germline CDR1 and CDR2: SGHRS and YFSETQ. V lost 4 bases to trimming and J lost 4 bases, with 17 bases between them. The CDR3 has 15 residues. CDR3 in DNA: TGCGCCAGCAGCACCGGTCTGGACAGAGGCTATGGCTACACCTTC. This gives the protein CASSTGLDRGYGYTF.

This clonotype was detected many times. This chain connects TRBV27 to TRBJ1-5, with D possibly matching TRBD1 (5 bases). This CDR3 spans 15 amino acids. From germline, CDR1 is MNHEY and CDR2 SMNVEV (reference sequence). V lost 0 bases to trimming and J lost 1 base, with 7 bases between them. The CDR3 DNA is TGTGCCAGCAGTTTATCGTGGGACAGCAATCAGCCCCAGCATTTT. This sequence encodes CASSLSWDSNQPQHF.

This clonotype was detected only a few times. V and J are TRBV11-2 and TRBJ2-5; 12 positions agree with TRBD2. CDR1 SGHAT and CDR2 FQNNGV come from the germline V gene. CDR3 length: 17 amino acids. The junction had 13 bases not matched to a gene; V was cut back by 6 bases and J by 5 bases. CDR3 residues: CASRPFPLAGGLETQYF. The CDR3, as DNA: TGTGCCAGCAGACCCTTCCCGCTAGCGGGGGGGCTGGAGACCCAGTACTTC.

This clonotype was counted between two and nine times. The genes are TRBV6-5 and TRBJ2-7, with TRBD1 matching 7 bases. The CDR3 contains 14 residues. V lost 5 bases and J lost 1; bases outside the gene matches: 5. Germline CDR1 MNHEY, CDR2 SVGAGI. CDR3 sequence: CASSRDRSSYEQYF. The DNA for the CDR3 is TGTGCCAGCAGTCGGGACAGATCATCCTACGAGCAGTACTTC.

The sample holds many counts of this clonotype. V gene TRBV27 combines with J gene TRBJ2-4, with 7 bases lining up with TRBD1. With 6 bases clipped from V and 2 bases from J, the junction kept 10 bases outside the gene matches. The CDR3 extends over 16 amino acids. Looked up from germline, CDR1 is MNHEY and CDR2 is SMNVEV (reference sequence). The CDR3 is CASRPRGGRTKNIQYF. DNA for the CDR3: TGTGCCAGCAGACCCCGAGGGGGCCGGACCAAAAACATTCAGTACTTC.

In this sample, this clonotype turned up once. The chain is built from TRBV28 and TRBJ1-5, with a possible D match to TRBD1 (6 bases). This CDR3 contains 13 residues. The V end was cut by 8 bases, the J end by 5 bases, with 13 bases between. CDR1 and CDR2 (germline): MDHEN, SYDVKM. The CDR3: CASAPGHHQPQHF. For the CDR3, the DNA is TGTGCCAGCGCGCCGGGACACCATCAGCCCCAGCATTTT.

This chain links TRBV6-5 with TRBJ1-1; 7 bases agree with TRBD1. CDR3 length: 14 amino acids. Germline V gives CDR1 MNHEY, CDR2 SVGAGI. V lost 6 bases to trimming and J lost 7 bases; unmatched junction nucleotides: 11. CDR3 region: CASSFTGTEFEAFF. DNA for the CDR3: TGTGCCAGCAGCTTCACCGGGACAGAATTTGAAGCTTTCTTT.

In its sample, this clonotype was seen many times. This chain joins TRBV7-3 and TRBJ1-1, with 9 bases lining up with TRBD1. The germline V gene has CDR1 SGHTA and CDR2 FQGTGA. This CDR3 is 18 amino acids long. V was pared by 3 bases and J by 1 base, with 12 bases of the junction left unmatched. In nucleotides, the CDR3 is TGTGCCAGCAGCTTGCACCCCGGGACAGGGACGGCGAACACTGAAGCTTTCTTT. As protein: CASSLHPGTGTANTEAFF.